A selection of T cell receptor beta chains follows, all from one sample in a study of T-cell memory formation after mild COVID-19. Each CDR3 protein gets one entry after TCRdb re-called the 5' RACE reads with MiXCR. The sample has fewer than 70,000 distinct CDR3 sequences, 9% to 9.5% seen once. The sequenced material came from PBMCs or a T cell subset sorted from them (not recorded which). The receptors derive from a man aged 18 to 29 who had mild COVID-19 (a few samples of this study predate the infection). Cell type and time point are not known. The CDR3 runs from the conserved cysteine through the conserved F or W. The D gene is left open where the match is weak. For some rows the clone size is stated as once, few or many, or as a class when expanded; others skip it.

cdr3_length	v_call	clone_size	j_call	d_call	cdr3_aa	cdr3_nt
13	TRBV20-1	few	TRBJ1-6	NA	CSASRGGSSPLHF	TGCAGTGCTAGTCGGGGGGGAAGTTCACCCCTCCACTTT
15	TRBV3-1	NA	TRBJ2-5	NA	CASSQGVARQETQYF	TGTGCCAGCAGCCAAGGGGTAGCCCGTCAAGAGACCCAGTACTTC
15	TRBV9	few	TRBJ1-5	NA	CASSVEGYSGQPQHF	TGTGCCAGCAGCGTGGAGGGGTATTCGGGACAGCCCCAGCATTTT
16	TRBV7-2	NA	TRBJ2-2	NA	CASSPRRHANTGELFF	TGTGCCAGCAGCCCCCGACGGCACGCGAACACCGGGGAGCTGTTTTTT
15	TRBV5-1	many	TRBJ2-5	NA	CASSSAGSGQETQYF	TGCGCCAGCAGCTCAGCCGGGAGCGGACAAGAGACCCAGTACTTC
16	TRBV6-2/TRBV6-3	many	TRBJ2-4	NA	CASSYSKWLTKNIQYF	TGTGCCAGCAGTTACTCGAAATGGCTAACCAAAAACATTCAGTACTTC
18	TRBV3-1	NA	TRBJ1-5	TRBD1	CASSQGFGTGDNNQPQHF	TGTGCCAGCAGCCAAGGATTTGGGACAGGGGATAACAATCAGCCCCAGCATTTT
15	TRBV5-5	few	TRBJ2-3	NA	CASSLISLSTDTQYF	TGTGCCAGCAGCTTGATCAGCCTTAGCACAGATACGCAGTATTTT
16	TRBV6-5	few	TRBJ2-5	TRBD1	CASSYLDRGHQETQYF	TGTGCCAGCAGTTACCTAGACAGGGGGCACCAAGAGACCCAGTACTTC
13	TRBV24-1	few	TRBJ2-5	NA	CATSDSYQETQYF	TGTGCCACCAGTGATTCGTACCAAGAGACCCAGTACTTC
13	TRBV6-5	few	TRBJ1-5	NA	CASRPGFYQPQHF	TGTGCCAGCAGACCAGGGTTCTACCAGCCCCAGCATTTT
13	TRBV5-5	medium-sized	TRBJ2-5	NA	CASIMSPRETQYF	TGTGCCAGCATCATGAGTCCGAGAGAGACCCAGTACTTC
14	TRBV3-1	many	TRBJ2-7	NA	CASSQRGGPYEQYF	TGTGCCAGCAGCCAAAGAGGGGGGCCCTACGAGCAGTACTTC
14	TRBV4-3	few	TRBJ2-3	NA	CASSQGASTDTQYF	TGCGCCAGCAGCCAGGGGGCTAGCACAGATACGCAGTATTTT
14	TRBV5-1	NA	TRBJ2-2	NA	CASSARGNTGELFF	TGCGCCAGCAGTGCGAGGGGTAACACCGGGGAGCTGTTTTTT
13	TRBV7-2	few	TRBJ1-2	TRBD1	CASSRGQGQGYTF	TGTGCCAGCAGCCGGGGACAGGGTCAGGGCTACACCTTC
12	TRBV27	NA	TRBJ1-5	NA	CASGSFHQPQHF	TGTGCCAGCGGCAGCTTTCATCAGCCCCAGCATTTT
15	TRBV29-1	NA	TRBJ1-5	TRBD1	CSVSSSATGGQPQHF	TGCAGCGTCTCATCGTCGGCGACAGGGGGACAGCCCCAGCATTTT
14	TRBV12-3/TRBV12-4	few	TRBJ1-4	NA	CASSLLRGNEKLFF	TGTGCCAGCAGTTTACTCCGAGGGAATGAAAAACTGTTTTTT
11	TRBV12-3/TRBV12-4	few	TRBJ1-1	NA	CASSEGSEAFF	TGTGCCAGCAGTGAAGGTAGTGAAGCTTTCTTT
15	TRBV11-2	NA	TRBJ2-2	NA	CASRPLGANTGELFF	TGTGCCAGCAGACCACTGGGAGCGAACACCGGGGAGCTGTTTTTT
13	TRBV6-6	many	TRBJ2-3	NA	CASSSARTSTQYF	TGTGCCAGCAGCTCAGCGAGGACATCGACGCAGTATTTT
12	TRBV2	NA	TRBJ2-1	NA	CASRKRTAEQFF	TGTGCCAGCAGGAAACGGACCGCTGAGCAGTTCTTC
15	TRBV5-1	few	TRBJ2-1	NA	CASSLLADNYNEQFF	TGCGCCAGCAGCTTGTTAGCGGATAACTACAATGAGCAGTTCTTC
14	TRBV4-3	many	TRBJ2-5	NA	CASSQEYSQETQYF	TGCGCCAGCAGCCAAGAATACAGTCAAGAGACCCAGTACTTC
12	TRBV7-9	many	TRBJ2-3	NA	CASSGGTDTQYF	TGTGCCAGCAGCGGAGGGACAGATACGCAGTATTTT
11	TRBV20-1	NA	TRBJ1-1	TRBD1	CSARTGTVAFF	TGCAGTGCTAGAACCGGGACAGTAGCTTTCTTT
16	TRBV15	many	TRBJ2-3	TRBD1	CATSRRRTGNTDTQYF	TGTGCCACCAGCAGAAGAAGGACAGGGAACACAGATACGCAGTATTTT
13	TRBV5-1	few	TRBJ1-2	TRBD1	CASSLEGARGYTF	TGCGCCAGCAGCTTGGAGGGGGCTCGTGGCTACACCTTC
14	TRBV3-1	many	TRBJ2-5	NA	CASSLDGRRETQYF	TGTGCCAGCAGCCTCGATGGTAGGAGGGAGACCCAGTACTTC
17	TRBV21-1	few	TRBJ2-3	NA	CASSSRDFRGGGDTQYF	TGTGCCAGCAGCTCCCGGGACTTCCGGGGGGGGGGAGATACGCAGTATTTT
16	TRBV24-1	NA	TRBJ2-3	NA	CATSDPRLGSTDTQYF	TGTGCCACCAGTGATCCCCGACTCGGATCCACAGATACGCAGTATTTT
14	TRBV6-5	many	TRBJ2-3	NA	CASSYSASTDTQYF	TGTGCCAGCAGTTACTCGGCTAGCACAGATACGCAGTATTTT
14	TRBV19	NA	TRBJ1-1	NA	CASRSDSMYTEAFF	TGTGCCAGCAGATCTGACAGCATGTACACTGAAGCTTTCTTT
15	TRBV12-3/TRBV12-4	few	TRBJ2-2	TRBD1	CASAGDRALGGELFF	TGTGCCAGCGCCGGGGACAGGGCCTTAGGGGGGGAGCTGTTTTTT
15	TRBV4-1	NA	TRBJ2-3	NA	CASSRDSFRTDTQYF	TGCGCCAGCAGCCGAGACAGTTTCCGCACAGATACGCAGTATTTT
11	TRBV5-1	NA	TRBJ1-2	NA	CASSLDGGYTF	TGCGCCAGCAGCTTGGACGGTGGCTACACCTTC
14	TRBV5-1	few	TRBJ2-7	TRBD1	CASSGGTGGHEQYF	TGCGCCAGCAGCGGCGGGACAGGGGGCCACGAGCAGTACTTC
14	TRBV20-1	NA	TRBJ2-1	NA	CSARDAVRAAEQFF	TGCAGTGCTAGAGATGCGGTCAGGGCAGCTGAGCAGTTCTTC
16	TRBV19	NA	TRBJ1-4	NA	CASSTHHDRRNEKLFF	TGTGCCAGTAGTACCCACCATGACAGACGGAATGAAAAACTGTTTTTT
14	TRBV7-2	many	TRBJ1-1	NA	CASSKDGTNTEAFF	TGTGCCAGCAGCAAGGACGGAACGAACACTGAAGCTTTCTTT
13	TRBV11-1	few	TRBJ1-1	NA	CASSPGKNTEAFF	TGTGCCAGCAGCCCCGGGAAGAACACTGAAGCTTTCTTT
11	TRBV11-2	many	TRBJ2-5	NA	CASSFGETQYF	TGTGCCAGCAGCTTCGGGGAGACCCAGTACTTC
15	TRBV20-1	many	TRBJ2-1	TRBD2	CSAVLAGGTTGEQFF	TGCAGTGCTGTACTAGCGGGGGGGACCACCGGTGAGCAGTTCTTC
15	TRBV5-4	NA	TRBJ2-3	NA	CASSLAASVTDTQYF	TGTGCCAGCAGCTTGGCGGCTAGCGTAACAGATACGCAGTATTTT
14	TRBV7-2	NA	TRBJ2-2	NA	CASSFQANTGELFF	TGTGCCAGCAGCTTTCAGGCAAACACCGGGGAGCTGTTTTTT
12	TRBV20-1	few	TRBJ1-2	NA	CSAGGHTNGYTF	TGCAGTGCTGGCGGACATACAAATGGCTACACCTTC
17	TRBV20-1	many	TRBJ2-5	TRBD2	CSARVAPGAGWGETQYF	TGCAGTGCTAGAGTCGCCCCGGGAGCGGGGTGGGGAGAGACCCAGTACTTC
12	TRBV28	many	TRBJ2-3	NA	CASTSFTDTQYF	TGTGCCAGCACCAGCTTCACAGATACGCAGTATTTT
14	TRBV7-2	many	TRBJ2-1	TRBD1	CASSLDQGANEQFF	TGTGCCAGCAGCTTGGACCAGGGGGCCAATGAGCAGTTCTTC
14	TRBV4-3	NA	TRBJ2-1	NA	CASSQDPARGEQFF	TGCGCCAGCAGCCAAGATCCTGCAAGGGGTGAGCAGTTCTTC
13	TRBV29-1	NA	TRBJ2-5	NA	CSVRARLQETQYF	TGCAGCGTCCGTGCAAGGCTCCAAGAGACCCAGTACTTC
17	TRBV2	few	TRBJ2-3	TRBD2	CASSEGVSGGATDTQYF	TGTGCCAGCAGTGAAGGCGTCAGCGGGGGGGCCACAGATACGCAGTATTTT
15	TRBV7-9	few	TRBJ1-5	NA	CASSLGAGNGQPQHF	TGTGCCAGCAGCTTAGGGGCAGGAAATGGGCAGCCCCAGCATTTT
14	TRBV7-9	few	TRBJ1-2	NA	CASSPRAVGYGYTF	TGTGCCAGCAGCCCTCGCGCAGTGGGTTATGGCTACACCTTC
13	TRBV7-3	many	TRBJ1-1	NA	CASSSTGNTEAFF	TGTGCCAGCAGCTCCACAGGGAACACTGAAGCTTTCTTT
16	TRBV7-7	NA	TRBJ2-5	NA	CASSLVLKRYQETQYF	TGTGCTAGCAGCTTAGTCTTGAAGCGGTACCAAGAGACCCAGTACTTC
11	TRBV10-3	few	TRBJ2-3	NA	CATYGTDTQYF	TGTGCCACCTATGGCACAGATACGCAGTATTTT
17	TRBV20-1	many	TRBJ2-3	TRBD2	CSAEVPLAGGPADTQYF	TGCAGTGCCGAAGTACCCCTAGCGGGGGGGCCCGCAGATACGCAGTATTTT
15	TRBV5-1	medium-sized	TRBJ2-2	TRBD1	CASSLAGTDTGELFF	TGCGCCAGCAGCTTGGCCGGGACAGACACCGGGGAGCTGTTTTTT